The 29 T cell receptor beta chains presented below share a single source sample, sequenced in a study of cytomegalovirus exposure and HLA in healthy donors. Repertoires were generated with immunoSEQ multiplex PCR, while TCRdb's copy carries only in-frame clones and drops some. The sample lists about 60,000 clones, roughly 94% occurring once. Input material: PBMCs. All receptors derive from a woman under 30 in good health and CMV-seropositive.

The V and J genes are TRBV2 and TRBJ1-4; 7 nucleotides align to TRBD1. CDR3 size: 15 residues. Trimming at V came to 3 bases and at J to 7 bases, leaving 8 bases not matched to a gene. The germline V gene has CDR1 SNHLY and CDR2 FYNNEI. DNA of the CDR3: TGTGCCAGCAGTGATACGCGTGACAGGGTTGAAAAACTGTTTTTT. Protein: CASSDTRDRVEKLFF. The complete variable domain, with remaining parts taken from reference TRBV2 and TRBJ1-4, reads EPEVTQTPSHQVTQMGQEVILRCVPISNHLYFYWYRQILGQKVEFLVSFYNNEISEKSEIFDDQFSVERPDGSNFTLKIRSTKLEDSAMYFCASSDTRDRVEKLFFGSGTQLSVL.

The rearrangement links TRBV2 to TRBJ1-4; D is perhaps TRBD1 (5 bases). CDR3 length equals 13 residues. Germline V CDR1 and CDR2: SNHLY, FYNNEI. Trimming pared 8 bases from V and 5 bases from J, leaving 12 bases between. The CDR3, as DNA: TGTGCCAGCGAGACAGAGATAAATGAAAAACTGTTTTTT. Its translation is CASETEINEKLFF.

The chain joins TRBV5-6 to TRBJ2-1; D may be TRBD1 (6 bases). Germline-derived CDR1 and CDR2 are SGHDT and YYEEEE. Deletions cut 4 bases from V and 6 bases from J, with 14 bases between. The CDR3 runs to 14 residues. CDR3 in DNA: TGTGCCAGCAGCCTGACAGGTTCGGGCAATGAGCAGTTCTTC. This encodes CASSLTGSGNEQFF.

V gene TRBV7-9 combines with J gene TRBJ2-7; 8 bases are shared with TRBD2. The germline V gene has CDR1 SEHNR and CDR2 FQNEAQ (reference sequence). With V trimmed by 1 base and J by 7 bases, 9 bases remained unmatched. This CDR3 is 15 amino acids long. CDR3 region: CASSLVPGGPGEQYF. Written as DNA, the CDR3 is TGTGCCAGCAGCTTAGTTCCGGGAGGGCCGGGGGAGCAGTACTTC. Full variable domain (outside the CDR3, taken from reference TRBV7-9 and TRBJ2-7): DTGVSQNPRHKITKRGQNVTFRCDPISEHNRLYWYRQTLGQGPEFLTYFQNEAQLEKSRLLSDRFSAERPKGSFSTLEIQRTEQGDSAMYLCASSLVPGGPGEQYFGPGTRLTVT.

V and J are TRBV6-1 and TRBJ1-2; D gene ambiguous. CDR1 and CDR2 (germline): MNHNS, SASEGT. This CDR3 contains 13 residues. V dropped 7 bases and J dropped 8 bases, with 17 bases sitting between them. The CDR3 coding sequence is TGTGCCAGCACTCTTTATGAGCCTCGGGGCTACACCTTC. This encodes CASTLYEPRGYTF.

The J gene is TRBJ2-7, the V gene TRBV6-1; D might be TRBD1 (6 bases). The CDR3 sequence is 13 residues long. Germline assignment: CDR1 MNHNS and CDR2 SASEGT. Trimming removed 7 bases from V and 0 bases from J, with 10 bases in between. The CDR3 spells CASILRGSYEQYF. Here the CDR3 DNA reads TGTGCCAGCATCCTCAGGGGCTCCTACGAGCAGTACTTC.

The chain uses TRBV6-4 and TRBJ2-1; possible D gene TRBD2, 6 bases. This CDR3 contains 13 residues. Germline loops: CDR1 MRHNA, CDR2 SNTAGT. Trimming shortened V by 0 bases and J by 13 bases, and 13 bases separated the two germline ends. The CDR3 sequence is CASSDSLASSQFF. CDR3 DNA: TGTGCCAGCAGTGACTCTCTAGCGAGTTCCCAGTTCTTC.

As for this clone: The junction shows a germline mismatch at one end, possibly a read error. This chain joins TRBV7-7 and TRBJ2-3, with D uncertain. The CDR3 spans 13 residues. Germline values: CDR1 SSHAT, CDR2 FNYEAQ (reference sequence). This chain's CDR3 is CASSVDREDTQYF. CDR3 coding DNA: TGTGCTAGCAGCGTAGACCGTGAGGATACGCAGTATTTT.

The V and J genes are TRBV30 and TRBJ1-1, with D perhaps TRBD1 (5 bases). The germline V gene encodes CDR1 GTSNPN and CDR2 SVGIG (reference sequence). V was cut by 3 bases and J by 8 bases, with 10 bases left in between. The CDR3 sequence is 11 residues long. The CDR3 sequence: CAWSRQREAFF. The DNA for the CDR3 is TGTGCCTGGAGCCGACAGAGAGAAGCTTTCTTT.

The chain is built from TRBV20-1 and TRBJ2-1; D perhaps matches TRBD2 (6 bases). CDR3 length: 11 amino acids. Germline V CDR1 and CDR2: DFQATT, SNEGSKA (reference sequence). The V end was cut by 5 bases, the J end by 10 bases, with 12 bases between. DNA for the CDR3: TGCAGTGCTGCAACGGGAGACGAGCAGTTCTTC. Amino acids: CSAATGDEQFF.

V is TRBV5-1 and J is TRBJ2-5; the D gene is possibly TRBD2 (5 bases). The CDR3 sequence is 16 residues long. CDR1 SGHRS and CDR2 YFSETQ come from the germline V gene. The V end was cut by 10 bases, the J end by 0 bases, with 22 bases between. The DNA of the CDR3 is TGCGCCTCCTTCCCGGGCGCGGGCGCGTACCAAGAGACCCAGTACTTC. It is translated as CASFPGAGAYQETQYF. Supplemented by reference TRBV5-1 and TRBJ2-5, the full variable domain reads KAGVTQTPRYLIKTRGQQVTLSCSPISGHRSVSWYQQTPGQGLQFLFEYFSETQRNKGNFPGRFSGRQFSNSRSEMNVSTLELGDSALYLCASFPGAGAYQETQYFGPGTRLLVL.

With respect to this clone: At one end, the junction sequence differs from germline, possibly due to a read error. This chain joins TRBV10-3 and TRBJ1-2, with 7 bases lining up with TRBD1. From germline, CDR1 is ENHRY and CDR2 SYGVKD. The CDR3 contains 15 residues. The CDR3 protein is CAISEARDSLVLPPF. In DNA form, the CDR3 reads TGTGCCATCAGTGAGGCCCGGGACAGCCTCGTCCTGCCACCTTTC.

The V gene is TRBV7-9, the J gene TRBJ1-1; a weak D match, TRBD1 (5 bases). V was pared by 8 bases and J by 5 bases, with 15 bases between. Germline lookup yields CDR1 SEHNR and CDR2 FQNEAQ (reference sequence). This CDR3 spans 13 amino acids. DNA of the CDR3: TGTGCCAGCGGCGGGATTTGGGGGACTGAAGCTTTCTTT. Its protein product is CASGGIWGTEAFF.

This rearrangement joins TRBV6-6 to TRBJ2-3, with 11 nucleotides matching TRBD2. V trimming: 4 bases; J trimming: 6 bases; junction bases outside the gene matches: 9. The CDR3 totals 16 residues. Germline CDR1 MNHNY, CDR2 SVGAGI (reference sequence). The CDR3, as DNA: TGTGCCAGCAGTTTCCGGTCTAGCGGGGGGTCTGATACGCAGTATTTT. Translated: CASSFRSSGGSDTQYF.

The chain carries TRBV7-8 and TRBJ2-7, with D perhaps matching TRBD2 (6 bases). The CDR3 sequence is 14 residues long. Germline assignment: CDR1 SGHVS and CDR2 FQNEAQ. With 5 bases removed from V and 3 bases from J, the gap between germline ends came to 14 bases. The CDR3 spells CASSPSVGGYEQYF. CDR3 DNA: TGTGCCAGCAGCCCCTCCGTGGGAGGCTACGAGCAGTACTTC.

The chain links TRBV18 to TRBJ1-2; possibly TRBD1 for D (6 bases). The CDR3 runs to 14 residues. V was clipped by 0 bases and J by 2 bases, with 7 bases between them. The germline V gene has CDR1 KGHSH and CDR2 LQKENI. CDR3: CASSPPGQNYGYTF. CDR3 nucleotide sequence: TGTGCCAGCTCACCACCCGGACAGAACTATGGCTACACCTTC. Complete variable domain (other parts from reference TRBV18 and TRBJ1-2): NAGVMQNPRHLVRRRGQEARLRCSPMKGHSHVYWYRQLPEEGLKFMVYLQKENIIDESGMPKERFSAEFPKEGPSILRIQQVVRGDSAAYFCASSPPGQNYGYTFGSGTRLTVV.

The chain has TRBV28 and TRBJ2-3, with 10 bases matching TRBD2. V lost 5 bases to trimming and J lost 3 bases; unmatched junction nucleotides: 5. Germline values: CDR1 MDHEN, CDR2 SYDVKM. The CDR3 runs to 15 residues. The CDR3 is CASSTLAGVTDTQYF. CDR3 nucleotides: TGTGCCAGCAGTACTCTAGCGGGAGTGACAGATACGCAGTATTTT. Using reference TRBV28 and TRBJ2-3 for the parts outside the CDR3, the full variable domain is DVKVTQSSRYLVKRTGEKVFLECVQDMDHENMFWYRQDPGLGLRLIYFSYDVKMKEKGDIPEGYSVSREKKERFSLILESASTNQTSMYLCASSTLAGVTDTQYFGPGTRLTVL.

The rearrangement links TRBV27 to TRBJ2-5; 10 bases map to TRBD2. J lost 6 bases, V lost 3 bases, and 16 bases had no gene match. The germline V gene encodes CDR1 MNHEY and CDR2 SMNVEV (reference sequence). CDR3 length: 18 amino acids. CDR3 in amino acids: CASSFLGTSSGRTKTQYF. In nucleotides, the CDR3 is TGTGCCAGCAGTTTCTTGGGAACCTCTAGCGGGAGAACCAAGACCCAGTACTTC.

This clone was seen once. V is TRBV5-1 and J is TRBJ2-7; 11 nucleotides align to TRBD1. V lost 3 bases, J lost 3 bases, and 2 bases stayed unmatched. Germline CDR1 is SGHRS and CDR2 is YFSETQ. The CDR3 length is 14 residues. Here the CDR3 reads CASSWGQGGYEQYF. The CDR3 nucleotides read TGCGCCAGCAGCTGGGGACAGGGGGGCTACGAGCAGTACTTC.

J is TRBJ2-1 and V is TRBV18; D possibly corresponds to TRBD2 (5 bases). V dropped 3 bases and J dropped 0 bases, with 15 bases sitting between them. The CDR3 loop spans 17 amino acids. Germline CDR1 reads KGHSH; CDR2 reads LQKENI. The CDR3 sequence: CASSPAQAVNSYNEQFF. CDR3 DNA: TGTGCCAGCTCACCGGCCCAAGCGGTGAACTCCTACAATGAGCAGTTCTTC. Complete variable domain (other parts from reference TRBV18 and TRBJ2-1): NAGVMQNPRHLVRRRGQEARLRCSPMKGHSHVYWYRQLPEEGLKFMVYLQKENIIDESGMPKERFSAEFPKEGPSILRIQQVVRGDSAAYFCASSPAQAVNSYNEQFFGPGTRLTVL.

This rearrangement joins TRBV6-6 to TRBJ2-2; D is perhaps TRBD1 (6 bases). Germline CDR1 is MNHNY and CDR2 is SVGAGI (reference sequence). The CDR3 consists of 12 residues. The ends were cut back, 7 bases at V and 6 bases at J, with 9 bases in the middle. CDR3 sequence (DNA): TGTGCCAGCAACCCAGGGGCCGGGGAGCTGTTTTTT. Protein sequence: CASNPGAGELFF.

To note about this clone: It is unclear where the CDR3 begins or ends on the DNA, so no DNA is shown, and the CDR3 is as TCRdb lists it. The V and J genes are TRBV28 and TRBJ2-7; TRBD1, as called in the table, went unchecked against the DNA. Counting both end residues, the CDR3 totals 13 amino acids. Germline loops: CDR1 MDHEN, CDR2 SYDVKM. The CDR3 reads CASSFGSGNEQYF.

V and J are TRBV28 and TRBJ2-3; 8 bases match TRBD1. Trimming removed 2 bases from V and 0 bases from J; junction bases left unmatched: 1. This CDR3 spans 15 amino acids. The V gene's germline CDR1 is MDHEN and CDR2 SYDVKM. CDR3 sequence: CASSLRDRSTDTQYF. CDR3 bases: TGTGCCAGCAGTTTAAGGGACAGGAGCACAGATACGCAGTATTTT.

Only one count was recorded for this clone. The V call is TRBV7-2, the J call TRBJ2-7; TRBD1 matches at 9 bases. The CDR3 has 15 residues. The germline V gene has CDR1 SGHTA and CDR2 FQGNSA. V gave up 6 bases and J gave up 4 bases; unmatched junction bases: 10. The CDR3 sequence: CASREAGTGTYEQYF. Here the CDR3 DNA reads TGTGCCAGCAGGGAAGCCGGGACAGGGACTTACGAGCAGTACTTC. Together with reference TRBV7-2 and TRBJ2-7, the CDR3 gives the full variable domain: GAGVSQSPSNKVTEKGKDVELRCDPISGHTALYWYRQSLGQGLEFLIYFQGNSAPDKSGLPSDRFSAERTGGSVSTLTIQRTQQEDSAVYLCASREAGTGTYEQYFGPGTRLTVT.

The chain combines TRBV15 with TRBJ2-7, with TRBD2 identical over 13 bases. Germline CDR1 LNHNV, CDR2 YYDKDF (reference sequence). Trimming took 4 bases from V and 2 from J; bases not matched to a gene: 8. This CDR3 has 17 residues. CDR3 bases: TGTGCCACCAGCACCCGACCAGGACTAGCGGGGGCCTACGAGCAGTACTTC. It yields the protein CATSTRPGLAGAYEQYF.

This clone was counted once. The V call is TRBV15, the J call TRBJ2-3; tentatively, D is TRBD1 (5 bases). Deletions cut 6 bases from V and 3 bases from J, with 10 bases between. The CDR3 runs 13 residues. Looked up from germline, CDR1 is LNHNV and CDR2 is YYDKDF (reference sequence). The CDR3 spells CATSLGPTDTQYF. The CDR3 DNA is TGTGCCACCAGTTTGGGGCCGACAGATACGCAGTATTTT.

The gene calls are TRBV6-1 and TRBJ2-2, with D uncertain. Germline V gene data show CDR1 as MNHNS and CDR2 as SASEGT. CDR3 size: 15 residues. With 3 bases removed from V and 6 bases from J, the gap between germline ends came to 14 bases. CDR3 loop: CASSDERNWSGELFF. The CDR3 bases are TGTGCCAGCAGTGACGAGAGGAATTGGTCCGGGGAGCTGTTTTTT.

V gene TRBV19 combines with J gene TRBJ1-1; the match to TRBD1 covers 8 bases. The V segment lost 5 bases and the J segment 5 bases; nucleotides outside the gene matches: 10. Germline loops: CDR1 LNHDA, CDR2 SQIVND (reference sequence). The CDR3 is 15 amino acids. CDR3 sequence reads: CASSAHQGAFTEAFF. The CDR3 coding sequence is TGTGCCAGTAGTGCTCATCAGGGGGCGTTTACTGAAGCTTTCTTT.

The V gene is TRBV7-2, the J gene TRBJ2-7; 8 bases align to TRBD1. The germline V gene has CDR1 SGHTA and CDR2 FQGNSA. The junction had 0 bases not matched to a gene; V was cut back by 1 base and J by 1 base. This CDR3 spans 14 amino acids. The CDR3 loop reads CASSLGTGSYEQYF. The CDR3, as DNA: TGTGCCAGCAGCTTAGGGACAGGGTCCTACGAGCAGTACTTC.